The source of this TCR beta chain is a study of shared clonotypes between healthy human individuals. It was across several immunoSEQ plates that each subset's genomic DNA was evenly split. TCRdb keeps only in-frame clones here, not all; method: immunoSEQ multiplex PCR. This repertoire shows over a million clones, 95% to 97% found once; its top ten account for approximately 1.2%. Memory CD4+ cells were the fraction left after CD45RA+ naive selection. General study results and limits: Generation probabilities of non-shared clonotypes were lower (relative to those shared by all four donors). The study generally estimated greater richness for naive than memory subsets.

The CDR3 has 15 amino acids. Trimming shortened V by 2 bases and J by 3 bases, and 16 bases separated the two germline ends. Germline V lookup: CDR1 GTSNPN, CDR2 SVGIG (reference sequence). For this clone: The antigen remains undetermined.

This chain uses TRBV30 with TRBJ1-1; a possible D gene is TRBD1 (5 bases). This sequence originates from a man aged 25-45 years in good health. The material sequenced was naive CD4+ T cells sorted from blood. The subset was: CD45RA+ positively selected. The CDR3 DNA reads TGTGCCTGGAGTAGCCAGGCAGGGACTCACACTGAAGCTTTCTTT. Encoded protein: CAWSSQAGTHTEAFF.